Listed here are 10 T cell receptor beta chains from one sample, sequenced in a study of sequential checkpoint blockade in melanoma. Profiling relied on immunoSEQ multiplex PCR, and the TCRdb table lists in-frame clones only, not all of them. The sample lists about 3,500 clones, roughly 45% occurring once. Stated treatment: randomized to nivolumab then ipilimumab (arm A) or the reverse (arm B). The source was CD8+ T cells sorted from blood (inferred from file names), collected from a patient given nivolumab and ipilimumab in sequence. The receptors come from a human donor with melanoma.

The chain has TRBV5-5 and TRBJ2-7, with D perhaps matching TRBD1 (5 bases). CDR1 is SGHKS, CDR2 YYEKEE, per germline (reference sequence). CDR3 length: 15 amino acids. Trimming removed 0 bases at V and 0 bases at J, with 10 bases between. CDR3 in amino acids: CASSLVGVPSYEQYF. CDR3 DNA sequence: TGTGCCAGCAGCTTGGTAGGGGTACCCTCCTACGAGCAGTACTTC.

The chain links TRBV28 to TRBJ2-7, with 7 bases identical to TRBD1. CDR3 size: 14 residues. The ends lost 4 bases at V and 2 bases at J; junction bases unmatched: 5. CDR1 and CDR2 from the germline V gene are MDHEN and SYDVKM. CDR3 sequence: CASSYRQGPYEQYF. The CDR3 DNA is TGTGCCAGCAGTTACCGACAGGGACCCTACGAGCAGTACTTC.

The chain uses TRBV29-1 and TRBJ1-1; 8 bases align to TRBD1. The germline gives CDR1 SQVTM, CDR2 ANQGSEA. This CDR3 has 12 residues. The V segment lost 6 bases and the J segment 6 bases; nucleotides outside the gene matches: 6. Here the CDR3 reads CSVTQGAPEAFF. CDR3 DNA: TGCAGCGTGACTCAGGGGGCCCCTGAAGCTTTCTTT.

This chain connects TRBV9 to TRBJ1-5; a weak D match, TRBD1 (6 bases). Trimming removed 4 bases at V and 4 bases at J, with 15 bases between. The CDR3 consists of 15 residues. CDR1 is SGDLS, CDR2 YYNGEE, per germline. The CDR3 loop is CASSPWAGENQPQHF. CDR3 coding DNA: TGTGCCAGCAGCCCTTGGGCAGGGGAAAATCAGCCCCAGCATTTT.

The V call is TRBV18, the J call TRBJ1-3; 10 bases align to TRBD1. The CDR3 extends over 16 amino acids. The germline V gene has CDR1 KGHSH and CDR2 LQKENI. J was trimmed by 3 bases and V by 0 bases; bases with no gene match: 2. The CDR3 is CASSPPDRGLGNTIYF. CDR3 sequence (DNA): TGTGCCAGCTCACCACCAGACAGGGGGCTTGGAAACACCATATATTTT. The full variable domain, with the rest looked up from reference TRBV18 and TRBJ1-3, is NAGVMQNPRHLVRRRGQEARLRCSPMKGHSHVYWYRQLPEEGLKFMVYLQKENIIDESGMPKERFSAEFPKEGPSILRIQQVVRGDSAAYFCASSPPDRGLGNTIYFGEGSWLTVV.

This clone was recorded a few times. The V gene is TRBV7-2, the J gene TRBJ1-5; 7 bases are shared with TRBD1. J was trimmed by 4 bases and V by 4 bases; bases with no gene match: 4. CDR1 and CDR2 from the germline V gene are SGHTA and FQGNSA. The CDR3 is made up of 14 amino acids. The CDR3 is CASSWTGSNQPQHF. CDR3 bases: TGTGCCAGCAGCTGGACAGGTTCTAATCAGCCCCAGCATTTT.

This chain links TRBV21-1 with TRBJ1-2; TRBD1, the table's D call, was not compared with the DNA. TRBV21-1 counts as a pseudogene. The length of the CDR3 is 14 residues. Here the CDR3 reads CASSKTGRDYGYTF. CDR3 in DNA: TGTGCCAGCAGTAAGACAGGGCGGGACTATGGCTACACCTTC.

This clone has a single count. V usage is TRBV5-8 and J usage is TRBJ2-7, with 8 bases fitting TRBD1. Trimming at V came to 0 bases and at J to 5 bases, leaving 4 bases not matched to a gene. The CDR3 has 14 residues. Germline V gene data show CDR1 as SGHTS and CDR2 as YDEGEE. The CDR3 here is CASSLGTGSDEQYF. The CDR3 DNA is TGTGCCAGCAGCTTGGGGACAGGGAGCGACGAGCAGTACTTC.

This clone was found a few times. The chain employs TRBV7-9 and TRBJ2-2, with 7 bases aligning to TRBD2. The germline V gene has CDR1 SEHNR and CDR2 FQNEAQ (reference sequence). The CDR3 extends over 15 amino acids. V lost 4 bases, J lost 9 bases, and 11 bases stayed unmatched. The CDR3 loop is CASSSTSVGARELFF. The DNA of the CDR3 is TGTGCCAGCAGCTCTACTAGCGTCGGTGCCCGGGAGCTGTTTTTT.

The chain uses TRBV11-2 and TRBJ2-7, with a weak D call TRBD1 (6 bases). The germline gives CDR1 SGHAT, CDR2 FQNNGV. The CDR3 is made up of 15 amino acids. V gave up 2 bases and J gave up 11 bases, with 22 bases separating them. CDR3 region: CASSLRYGTSALEYF. For the CDR3, the DNA is TGTGCCAGCAGCTTACGTTACGGGACATCGGCGTTGGAGTACTTC.